What follows are 20 T cell receptor beta chains derived from one specimen sequenced in a study of blood T cell repertoires in COVID-19. Clones were sequenced by immunoSEQ multiplex PCR, and TCRdb holds only the in-frame ones, with some missing. The sample carries roughly 100,000 clones, over 75% recorded once. Sequencing was carried out using peripheral blood. These receptors came from a human donor in a cohort sampled during active or convalescent COVID-19.

The chain recombines TRBV4-2 with TRBJ2-2; 7 bases fit TRBD1. The ends lost 3 bases at V and 0 bases at J; junction bases unmatched: 1. The CDR3 has 15 amino acids. Germline lookup yields CDR1 LGHNA and CDR2 YNFKEQ. This CDR3 reads CASSQTGSNTGELFF. CDR3 DNA sequence: TGTGCCAGCAGCCAGACAGGGTCGAACACCGGGGAGCTGTTTTTT.

In DNA form, the CDR3 reads TGCGCCAGCAGCCGTCCCGGGACTAGCGGCGGGGAGCTGTTTTTT. Protein sequence: CASSRPGTSGGELFF. The chain recombines TRBV4-1 with TRBJ2-2; 11 nucleotides agree with TRBD2. The CDR3 has 15 amino acids. J was trimmed by 7 bases and V by 4 bases; bases with no gene match: 5. Germline CDR1 MGHRA, CDR2 YSYEKL.

V usage is TRBV18 and J usage is TRBJ2-1; no reliable D call. CDR1 KGHSH and CDR2 LQKENI come from the germline V gene. V was trimmed by 3 bases and J by 7 bases, leaving 10 bases between them. The CDR3 contains 13 residues. The CDR3 DNA is TGTGCCAGCTCACCCACCCCCGGGAATGAGCAGTTCTTC. Protein: CASSPTPGNEQFF. The full variable domain, its missing parts supplied by reference TRBV18 and TRBJ2-1, is NAGVMQNPRHLVRRRGQEARLRCSPMKGHSHVYWYRQLPEEGLKFMVYLQKENIIDESGMPKERFSAEFPKEGPSILRIQQVVRGDSAAYFCASSPTPGNEQFFGPGTRLTVL.

The gene calls are TRBV18 and TRBJ2-5; D not certain. The CDR3 loop spans 14 amino acids. Trimming removed 5 bases at V and 1 base at J, with 11 bases between. CDR1 and CDR2 (germline): KGHSH, LQKENI. CDR3 sequence: CASSSGGLQETQYF. CDR3 nucleotide sequence: TGTGCCAGCTCATCTGGTGGGCTCCAAGAGACCCAGTACTTC.

The sample holds one count of this clone. The gene calls are TRBV24-1 and TRBJ1-2; 9 bases line up with TRBD1. Germline V lookup: CDR1 KGHDR, CDR2 SFDVKD. This CDR3 region has 15 residues. The ends lost 5 bases at V and 4 bases at J; junction bases unmatched: 7. CDR3 sequence reads: CATSGPDRGAYGYTF. CDR3 sequence (DNA): TGTGCCACCAGTGGACCCGACAGGGGGGCCTATGGCTACACCTTC.

J is TRBJ1-4 and V is TRBV5-1; 7 nucleotides agree with TRBD1. Germline V CDR1 and CDR2: SGHRS, YFSETQ. The CDR3 covers 13 residues. V lost 5 bases to trimming and J lost 4 bases; unmatched junction nucleotides: 2. The CDR3 is CASRGQLNEKLFF. The CDR3 region has the DNA TGCGCCAGCAGGGGACAGCTTAATGAAAAACTGTTTTTT.

The J gene is TRBJ1-2, the V gene TRBV24-1, with 9 nucleotides matching TRBD1. Germline-derived CDR1 and CDR2 are KGHDR and SFDVKD. CDR3 length equals 12 residues. The CDR3: CALRTGVVGYTF. CDR3 bases: TGTGCGCTGCGGACAGGGGTTGTTGGCTACACCTTC.

The genes are TRBV18 and TRBJ2-3, with D possibly being TRBD2 (6 bases). The CDR3 is 16 amino acids. Trimming pared 4 bases from V and 3 bases from J, leaving 17 bases between. From germline, CDR1 is KGHSH and CDR2 LQKENI. The CDR3 nucleotides are TGTGCCAGCTCACGCGAGGAGAATCTAGCGACAGATACGCAGTATTTT. It is translated as CASSREENLATDTQYF.

The chain links TRBV24-1 to TRBJ1-2; 7 nucleotides match TRBD1. Germline assignment: CDR1 KGHDR and CDR2 SFDVKD. The CDR3 loop spans 15 amino acids. Unmatched junction bases numbered 7, after V lost 7 bases and J lost 0 bases. CDR3 region: CATRLSGTANYGYTF. For the CDR3, the DNA is TGTGCCACCAGACTATCCGGGACAGCTAACTATGGCTACACCTTC.

The chain is built from TRBV19 and TRBJ1-2; 7 bases fit TRBD1. This CDR3 has 14 residues. The germline V gene encodes CDR1 LNHDA and CDR2 SQIVND (reference sequence). The junction had 6 bases not matched to a gene; V was cut back by 3 bases and J by 5 bases. The CDR3 loop reads CASSMGQNIYGYTF. The CDR3 DNA sequence: TGTGCCAGTAGTATGGGACAGAACATTTATGGCTACACCTTC.

This clone showed up just once. The chain couples TRBV6-5 to TRBJ1-1; D unclear. This CDR3 contains 13 residues. The V gene's germline CDR1 is MNHEY and CDR2 SVGAGI. Trimming shortened V by 7 bases and J by 1 base, and 10 bases separated the two germline ends. The CDR3 loop is CASNHRENTEAFF. The CDR3, as DNA: TGTGCCAGCAATCACCGGGAGAACACTGAAGCTTTCTTT.

This clone was seen a single time. The V call is TRBV18, the J call TRBJ1-1; perhaps TRBD1 as D (6 bases). Germline V gives CDR1 KGHSH, CDR2 LQKENI. The CDR3 loop spans 13 amino acids. The germline V and J ends were trimmed by 6 bases and 7 bases, with 15 bases remaining between them. CDR3 residues: CASSPGQISEAFF. For the CDR3, the DNA is TGTGCCAGCTCCCCTGGACAGATTAGTGAAGCTTTCTTT.

This clone appeared a single time. The V gene is TRBV9, the J gene TRBJ1-5, with D possibly TRBD1 on 5 matching bases. The germline V gene has CDR1 SGDLS and CDR2 YYNGEE. This CDR3 spans 17 amino acids. V was trimmed by 0 bases and J by 0 bases, leaving 13 bases between them. CDR3 sequence: CASSVAFWGDSNQPQHF. CDR3 nucleotides: TGTGCCAGCAGCGTAGCTTTTTGGGGGGATAGCAATCAGCCCCAGCATTTT.

This chain joins TRBV11-2 and TRBJ2-7, with D maybe TRBD1 (6 bases). Trimming cost V 1 base and J 4 bases, with 14 bases left between them. CDR1 and CDR2 from the germline V gene are SGHAT and FQNNGV. This CDR3 contains 15 residues. CDR3 nucleotide sequence: TGTGCCAGCAGCTTAGCACCCTTGACAGGATACGAGCAGTACTTC. This sequence encodes CASSLAPLTGYEQYF.

J is TRBJ2-3 and V is TRBV9, with TRBD1 matching 7 bases. The CDR3 is 16 residues long. CDR1 is SGDLS, CDR2 YYNGEE, per germline. The J segment lost 2 bases and the V segment lost 0 bases, leaving 6 bases of the junction unmatched. CDR3 protein: CASSVGTGEVTDTQYF. In nucleotides, the CDR3 is TGTGCCAGCAGCGTAGGAACAGGGGAAGTCACAGATACGCAGTATTTT.

The J gene is TRBJ2-7, the V gene TRBV6-6; possible D gene TRBD2, 6 bases. Germline V gene sequence: CDR1 MNHNY, CDR2 SVGAGI (reference sequence). The CDR3 covers 16 residues. V was pared by 0 bases and J by 1 base, with 13 bases between. This CDR3 reads CASSYSTEGTSYEQYF. The CDR3 DNA reads TGTGCCAGCAGTTACTCGACTGAGGGGACTTCCTACGAGCAGTACTTC.

This clone came up a few times. This chain links TRBV7-9 with TRBJ2-6, with TRBD2 as a possible D gene (5 bases). Germline V gene data show CDR1 as SEHNR and CDR2 as FQNEAQ (reference sequence). The CDR3 spans 15 residues. V was pared by 5 bases and J by 10 bases, with 18 bases between. Here the CDR3 reads CASSPSRGALNVLTF. The DNA for the CDR3 is TGTGCCAGCAGCCCATCCCGGGGAGCCTTAAACGTCCTGACTTTC.

The V call is TRBV18, the J call TRBJ2-2; no definite D call. The V and J ends lost 3 bases and 0 bases respectively, with 8 bases between them. CDR3 length: 15 amino acids. Per the germline V gene, CDR1 is KGHSH and CDR2 is LQKENI. This CDR3 is CASSPSKTNTGELFF. The CDR3, as DNA: TGTGCCAGCTCACCTAGCAAAACGAACACCGGGGAGCTGTTTTTT.

This clone was seen once. This chain uses TRBV4-2 with TRBJ2-3, with a weak D call TRBD2 (6 bases). In germline, CDR1 is LGHNA, CDR2 YNFKEQ. Trimming left V 3 bases short and J 3 bases short, with 19 bases between. The CDR3 extends over 17 amino acids. The CDR3 spells CASSHHTSTEVTDTQYF. CDR3 DNA: TGTGCCAGCAGCCACCACACTAGCACCGAGGTGACAGATACGCAGTATTTT.

The chain uses TRBV19 and TRBJ1-1; D is ambiguous. V was shortened by 5 bases and J by 0 bases, with 7 bases between the two germline ends. The V gene's germline CDR1 is LNHDA and CDR2 SQIVND (reference sequence). This CDR3 is built from 13 residues. The CDR3 reads CASSPLMNTEAFF. Here the CDR3 DNA reads TGTGCCAGTAGTCCCCTAATGAACACTGAAGCTTTCTTT. Full variable domain (rest looked up from reference TRBV19 and TRBJ1-1): DGGITQSPKYLFRKEGQNVTLSCEQNLNHDAMYWYRQDPGQGLRLIYYSQIVNDFQKGDIAEGYSVSREKKESFPLTVTSAQKNPTAFYLCASSPLMNTEAFFGQGTRLTVV.